This TCR beta chain emerged from a study of T cell responses to AZD1222 COVID-19 vaccine. Study-wide findings and caveats: Just a handful of AZD1222 recipients were seropositive at baseline. Reportedly, nearly half the spike-specific TCRs target unmutated variant regions. It was only after the peak T cell response that any repertoires were sampled. Elevations in Spike-specific TCR breadth and depth followed administration of two AZD1222 doses.

Concerning this clone itself: As yet, its antigen is unknown.

Germline V CDR1 and CDR2: MNHEY, SMNVEV (reference sequence). V shed 3 bases, J shed 3 bases, and the junction held 1 base outside the gene matches. The CDR3 runs to 13 residues. The assay was immunoSEQ multiplex PCR, and TCRdb's table has in-frame clones only and misses some. This table holds 95,000 to 150,000 clones, under 90% found once. The source is an adult in good health. This material consisted of peripheral blood, taken on day 0 of AZD1222 vaccination. The chain carries TRBV27 and TRBJ2-7; TRBD2 matches 8 bases. CDR3 sequence reads: CASSFTSGYEQYF. The CDR3 DNA reads TGTGCCAGCAGTTTTACTAGCGGCTACGAGCAGTACTTC.